This record covers a single T cell receptor beta chain. The antigen is undetermined. The data belong to a study of OX40 agonist ivuxolimab in advanced cancers. For the study at large: Melanoma, hepatocellular carcinoma, head and neck or renal cell cancer occurred in dose-escalation patients. Checkpoint inhibitors had been given previously to approximately 40% of patients.

Study-wide results and limits: Low normalized T-cell clonal expansion was additionally recorded for some nonresponders. Both CD4+ and CD8+ T cell populations in blood had undergone clonal expansion by week 6 at 0.1 to 3.0 mg/kg.

Clones were read by immunoSEQ multiplex PCR, and TCRdb kept only the in-frame ones, dropping some. The sample includes approximately 49,000 clones, 81% of them seen just once. The V end was cut by 4 bases, the J end by 5 bases, with 15 bases between. Per germline, CDR1 MNHNS and CDR2 SASEGT. This CDR3 is 15 amino acids long. V is TRBV6-1 and J is TRBJ2-1; possibly TRBD2 for D (6 bases). The origin of this receptor is an adult with an advanced solid tumor such as melanoma, head and neck, liver or kidney cancer. Here the sequenced sample was CD4+ or CD8+ T cells sorted from blood, taken in a trial of the OX40 agonist ivuxolimab. CDR3 nucleotides: TGTGCCAGCAGTGCGGCAGGGAGGCTTGACAATGAGCAGTTCTTC. It specifies CASSAAGRLDNEQFF.